Sequencing of this T cell receptor (beta chain) was carried out in a study of cytomegalovirus exposure and HLA in healthy donors. Study results and caveats: For most TCR beta V segments, an earlier analysis put the productive rate at about 87% or about 30% of the time. In vitro checks showed that a few CMV-associated chains really do target CMV antigens. Researchers counted 164 TCR beta chains as cytomegalovirus-associated.

The PCR contained 60 Vbeta and 13 Jbeta primers. Data came from immunoSEQ multiplex PCR; TCRdb stores just in-frame clones and leaves some out. This table has over 110,000 clones, approximately 80% appearing once. A note on this clone: Antigen: not known.

With V trimmed by 7 bases and J by 5 bases, 5 bases remained unmatched. CDR3 length equals 14 residues. The germline V gene has CDR1 SNHLY and CDR2 FYNNEI. The chain joins TRBV2 to TRBJ2-7, with 13 bases matching TRBD2. The receptor's source is a male donor in good health and CMV-seronegative. The sample comprised PBMCs. CDR3 sequence: CASIGLAGAHEQYF. CDR3 coding DNA: TGTGCCAGCATCGGACTAGCGGGAGCCCACGAGCAGTACTTC.